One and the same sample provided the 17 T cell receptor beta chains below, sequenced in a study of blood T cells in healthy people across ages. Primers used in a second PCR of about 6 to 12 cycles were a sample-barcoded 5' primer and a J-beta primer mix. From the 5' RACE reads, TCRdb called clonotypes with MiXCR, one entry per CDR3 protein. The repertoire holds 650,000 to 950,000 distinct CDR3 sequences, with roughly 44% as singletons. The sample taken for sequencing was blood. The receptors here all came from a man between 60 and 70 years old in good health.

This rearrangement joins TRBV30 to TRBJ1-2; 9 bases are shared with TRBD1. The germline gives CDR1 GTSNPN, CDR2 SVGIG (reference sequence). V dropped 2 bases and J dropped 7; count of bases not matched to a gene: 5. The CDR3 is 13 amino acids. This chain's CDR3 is CAWSRGQGGGYTF. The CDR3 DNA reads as TGTGCCTGGAGTCGGGGACAGGGAGGTGGCTACACCTTC.

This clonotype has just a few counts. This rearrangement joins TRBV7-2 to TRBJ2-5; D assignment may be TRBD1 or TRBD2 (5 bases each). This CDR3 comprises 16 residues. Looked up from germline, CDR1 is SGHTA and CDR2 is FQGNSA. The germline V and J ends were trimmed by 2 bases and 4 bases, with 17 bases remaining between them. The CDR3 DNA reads TGTGCCAGCAGCTTAAGTGAGAGGGGAGTTCGAGAGACCCAGTACTTC. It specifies CASSLSERGVRETQYF.

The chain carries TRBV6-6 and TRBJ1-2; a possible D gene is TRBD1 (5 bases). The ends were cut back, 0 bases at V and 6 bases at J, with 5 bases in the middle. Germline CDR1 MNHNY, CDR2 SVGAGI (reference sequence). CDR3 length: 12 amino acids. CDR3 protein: CASSYSTDGYTF. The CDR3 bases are TGTGCCAGCAGTTACTCGACAGATGGCTACACCTTC.

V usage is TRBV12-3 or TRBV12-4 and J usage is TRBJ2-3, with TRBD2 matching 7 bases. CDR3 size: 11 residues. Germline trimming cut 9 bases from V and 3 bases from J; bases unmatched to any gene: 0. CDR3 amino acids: CARAGTDTQYF. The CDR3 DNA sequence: TGTGCCAGAGCGGGAACAGATACGCAGTATTTT.

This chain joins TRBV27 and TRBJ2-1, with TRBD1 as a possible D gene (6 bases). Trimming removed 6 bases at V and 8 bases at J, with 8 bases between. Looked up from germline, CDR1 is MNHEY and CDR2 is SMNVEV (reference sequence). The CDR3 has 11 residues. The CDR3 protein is CASSRGHEQFF. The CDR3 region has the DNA TGTGCCAGCAGCAGGGGCCATGAGCAGTTCTTC.

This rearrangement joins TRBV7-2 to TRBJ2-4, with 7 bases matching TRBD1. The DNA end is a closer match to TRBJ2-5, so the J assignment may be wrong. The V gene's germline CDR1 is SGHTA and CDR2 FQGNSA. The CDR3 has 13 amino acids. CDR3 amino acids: CASSQGTAETQYF. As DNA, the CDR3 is TGTGCCAGCAGCCAGGGGACAGCGGAGACCCAGTACTTC.

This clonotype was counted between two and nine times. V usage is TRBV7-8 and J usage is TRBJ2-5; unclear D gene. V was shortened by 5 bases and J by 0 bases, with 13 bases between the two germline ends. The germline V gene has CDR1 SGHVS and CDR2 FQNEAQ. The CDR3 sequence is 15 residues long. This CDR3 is CASSPPWLDQETQYF. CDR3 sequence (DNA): TGTGCCAGCAGCCCACCCTGGCTGGACCAAGAGACCCAGTACTTC. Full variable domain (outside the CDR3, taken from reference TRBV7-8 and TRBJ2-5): GAGVSQSPRYKVAKRGQDVALRCDPISGHVSLFWYQQALGQGPEFLTYFQNEAQLDKSGLPSDRFFAERPEGSVSTLKIQRTQQEDSAVYLCASSPPWLDQETQYFGPGTRLLVL.

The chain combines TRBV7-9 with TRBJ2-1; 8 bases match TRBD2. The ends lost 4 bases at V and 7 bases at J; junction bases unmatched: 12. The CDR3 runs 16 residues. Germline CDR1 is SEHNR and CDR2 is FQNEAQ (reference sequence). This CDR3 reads CASSSRGGGGRNEQFF. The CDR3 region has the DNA TGTGCCAGCAGCTCCCGGGGTGGCGGGGGGCGGAATGAGCAGTTCTTC. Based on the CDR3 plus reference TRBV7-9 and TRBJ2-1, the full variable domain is DTGVSQNPRHKITKRGQNVTFRCDPISEHNRLYWYRQTLGQGPEFLTYFQNEAQLEKSRLLSDRFSAERPKGSFSTLEIQRTEQGDSAMYLCASSSRGGGGRNEQFFGPGTRLTVL.

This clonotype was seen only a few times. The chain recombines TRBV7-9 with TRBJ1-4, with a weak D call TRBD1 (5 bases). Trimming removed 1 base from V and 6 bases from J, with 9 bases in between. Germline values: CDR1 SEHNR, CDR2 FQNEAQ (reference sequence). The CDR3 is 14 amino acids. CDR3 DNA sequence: TGTGCCAGCAGCTTAGGGGGCGGGGATGAAAAACTGTTTTTT. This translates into CASSLGGGDEKLFF.

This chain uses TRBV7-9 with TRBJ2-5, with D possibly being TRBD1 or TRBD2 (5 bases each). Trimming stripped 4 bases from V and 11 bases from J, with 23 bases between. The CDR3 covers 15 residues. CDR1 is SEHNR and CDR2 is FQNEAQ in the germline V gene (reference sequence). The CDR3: CASSSGPLTYNEQYF. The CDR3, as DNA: TGTGCCAGCAGCTCGGGACCCTTAACCTACAATGAGCAGTACTTC.

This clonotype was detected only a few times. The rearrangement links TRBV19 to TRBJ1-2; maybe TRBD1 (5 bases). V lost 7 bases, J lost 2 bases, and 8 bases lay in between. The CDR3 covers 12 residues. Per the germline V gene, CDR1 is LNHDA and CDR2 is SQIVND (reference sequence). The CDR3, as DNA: TGTGCCAGTACCCCAGGGAACTATGGCTACACCTTC. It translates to CASTPGNYGYTF.

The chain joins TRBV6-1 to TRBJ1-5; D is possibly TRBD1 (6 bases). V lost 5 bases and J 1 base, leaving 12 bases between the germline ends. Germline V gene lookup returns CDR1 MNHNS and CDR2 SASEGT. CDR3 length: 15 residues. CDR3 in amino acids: CASSRRGVSNQPQHF. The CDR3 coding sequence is TGTGCCAGCAGTAGGAGGGGGGTGAGCAATCAGCCCCAGCATTTT.

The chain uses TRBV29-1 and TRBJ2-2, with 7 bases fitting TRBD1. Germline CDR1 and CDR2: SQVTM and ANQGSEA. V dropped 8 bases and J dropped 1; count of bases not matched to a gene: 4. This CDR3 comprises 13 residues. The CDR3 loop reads CSIGQENTGELFF. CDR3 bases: TGCAGCATCGGACAGGAGAACACCGGGGAGCTGTTTTTT.

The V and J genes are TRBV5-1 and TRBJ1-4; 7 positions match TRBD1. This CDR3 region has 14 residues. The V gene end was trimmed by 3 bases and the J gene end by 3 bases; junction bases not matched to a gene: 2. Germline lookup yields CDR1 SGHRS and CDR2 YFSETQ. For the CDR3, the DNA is TGCGCCAGCAGCTCCGGGACAGCTAATGAAAAACTGTTTTTT. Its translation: CASSSGTANEKLFF.

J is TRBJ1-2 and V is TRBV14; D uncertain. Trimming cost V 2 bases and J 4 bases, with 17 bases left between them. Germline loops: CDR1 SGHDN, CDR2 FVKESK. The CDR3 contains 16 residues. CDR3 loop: CASSQLPGNEGYGYTF. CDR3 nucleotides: TGTGCCAGCAGCCAACTTCCCGGGAATGAAGGCTATGGCTACACCTTC. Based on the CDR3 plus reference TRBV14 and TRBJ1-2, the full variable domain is EAGVTQFPSHSVIEKGQTVTLRCDPISGHDNLYWYRRVMGKEIKFLLHFVKESKQDESGMPNNRFLAERTGGTYSTLKVQPAELEDSGVYFCASSQLPGNEGYGYTFGSGTRLTVV.

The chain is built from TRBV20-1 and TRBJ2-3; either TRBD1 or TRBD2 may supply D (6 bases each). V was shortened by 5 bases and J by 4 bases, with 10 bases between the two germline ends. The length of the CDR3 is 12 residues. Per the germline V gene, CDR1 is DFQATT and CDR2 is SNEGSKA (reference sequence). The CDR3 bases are TGCAGTGCTCTAGGGGGGTCAGATACGCAGTATTTT. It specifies CSALGGSDTQYF.

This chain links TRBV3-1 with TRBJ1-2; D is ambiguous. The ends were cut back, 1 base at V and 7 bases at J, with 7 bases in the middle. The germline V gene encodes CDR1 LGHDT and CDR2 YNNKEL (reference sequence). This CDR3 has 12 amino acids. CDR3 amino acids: CASSQVARGYTF. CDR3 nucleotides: TGTGCCAGCAGCCAAGTCGCCCGTGGCTACACCTTC.